The next 14 T cell receptor beta chains were all read from a single sample in a study of cytomegalovirus exposure and HLA in healthy donors (TCRdb year 2017). The library was built by means of the immunoSEQ multiplex PCR assay. For the multiplex PCR, a mixture combining 60 forward primers for TCR Vbeta segments and 13 reverse primers for TCR Jbeta segments was used. Imported from immuneACCESS, the table was reduced by TCRdb to in-frame sequences with V and J called. These copies leave out some clones; in studies compared against another copy, an unresolved V gene accounts for under half, and the cause of the remainder is not known. The sample includes some 56,000 clones, with 45% to 70% observed a single time. Around 11% of the sample goes to the ten largest clones. The sample comprised PBMCs. These receptors all come from a human donor in good health.

This clone was seen a few times. The chain uses TRBV9 and TRBJ2-2; 7 bases map to TRBD1. This CDR3 contains 16 residues. V was pared by 4 bases and J by 4 bases, with 10 bases of the junction left unmatched. Germline lookup yields CDR1 SGDLS and CDR2 YYNGEE. In DNA, the CDR3 is TGTGCCAGCAGCCCCTTAACAGGGGTCGGCACCGGGGAGCTGTTTTTT. Its translation: CASSPLTGVGTGELFF. Supplemented by reference TRBV9 and TRBJ2-2, the full variable domain reads DSGVTQTPKHLITATGQRVTLRCSPRSGDLSVYWYQQSLDQGLQFLIQYYNGEERAKGNILERFSAQQFPDLHSELNLSSLELGDSALYFCASSPLTGVGTGELFFGEGSRLTVL.

The chain uses TRBV15 and TRBJ2-5, with 8 positions matching TRBD1. The J call may be incorrect, as the DNA end agrees better with TRBJ2-7. The CDR3 consists of 16 residues. Germline assignment: CDR1 LNHNV and CDR2 YYDKDF (reference sequence). CDR3 residues: CATSRGGQGNSYEQYF. CDR3 coding DNA: TGTGCCACCAGCAGAGGTGGACAGGGAAACTCCTACGAGCAGTACTTC.

J is TRBJ2-1 and V is TRBV4-2; 9 nucleotides align to TRBD1. Trimming took 1 base from V and 7 from J; bases not matched to a gene: 8. Germline-derived CDR1 and CDR2 are LGHNA and YNFKEQ. This CDR3 has 16 amino acids. CDR3 sequence reads: CASSQAGQGTANEQFF. CDR3 nucleotide sequence: TGTGCCAGCAGCCAAGCCGGACAGGGGACGGCGAATGAGCAGTTCTTC.

J is TRBJ2-2 and V is TRBV7-9, with 10 positions matching TRBD2. Germline V gene data show CDR1 as SEHNR and CDR2 as FQNEAQ (reference sequence). The trim removed 8 bases at V and 6 bases at J, leaving 9 bases unmatched. This CDR3 is built from 15 residues. CDR3 DNA: TGTGCCAGCGCAAAAAGCGGGGGGGCCTCCGGGGAGCTGTTTTTT. This encodes CASAKSGGASGELFF.

CDR3 DNA sequence: TGTGCCAGTAGTATAGGCCTAGCGGGGGGGCCGCGAGAGACCCAGTACTTC. This sequence encodes CASSIGLAGGPRETQYF. The J gene is TRBJ2-5, the V gene TRBV19, with 12 bases lining up with TRBD2. Germline values: CDR1 LNHDA, CDR2 SQIVND (reference sequence). CDR3 length: 17 residues. The ends lost 1 base at V and 4 bases at J; junction bases unmatched: 7. Combining the CDR3 with reference TRBV19 and TRBJ2-5 gives the whole variable domain DGGITQSPKYLFRKEGQNVTLSCEQNLNHDAMYWYRQDPGQGLRLIYYSQIVNDFQKGDIAEGYSVSREKKESFPLTVTSAQKNPTAFYLCASSIGLAGGPRETQYFGPGTRLLVL.

The J gene is TRBJ2-3, the V gene TRBV4-1, with 9 bases that match TRBD1. Germline lookup yields CDR1 MGHRA and CDR2 YSYEKL. The CDR3 extends over 15 amino acids. The V gene end was trimmed by 8 bases and the J gene end by 0 bases; junction bases not matched to a gene: 6. Written as DNA, the CDR3 is TGCGCCAGCCGACAGGGGGTATTAAGCACAGATACGCAGTATTTT. Protein: CASRQGVLSTDTQYF.

The chain uses TRBV10-3 and TRBJ1-1; TRBD1 is a possible D gene (5 bases). The CDR3 has 13 amino acids. Trimming took off 9 bases at V and 1 base at J, with 12 bases between the two ends. From germline, CDR1 is ENHRY and CDR2 SYGVKD. CDR3 sequence (DNA): TGTGCCATATCCCCGGACACGAACACTGAAGCTTTCTTT. Its translation is CAISPDTNTEAFF.

The chain joins TRBV7-9 to TRBJ1-4; 8 bases match TRBD1. The trim removed 2 bases at V and 3 bases at J, leaving 5 bases unmatched. The CDR3 consists of 16 residues. Germline V CDR1 and CDR2: SEHNR, FQNEAQ (reference sequence). The CDR3 DNA follows: TGTGCCAGCAGCTTAAGGCCGACAGGGGCTAATGAAAAACTGTTTTTT. This sequence encodes CASSLRPTGANEKLFF.

The rearrangement joins TRBV19 to TRBJ1-5; 8 nucleotides align to TRBD1. The length of the CDR3 is 15 residues. CDR1 is LNHDA and CDR2 is SQIVND in the germline V gene (reference sequence). Trimming removed 5 bases from V and 2 bases from J; junction bases left unmatched: 5. The DNA of the CDR3 is TGTGCCAGTAGTTTGACAGGGGAGGGCAATCAGCCCCAGCATTTT. Translating it yields CASSLTGEGNQPQHF.

This clone was recorded once. This chain uses TRBV6-6 with TRBJ1-4; D might be TRBD1 (5 bases). Germline CDR1 is MNHNY and CDR2 is SVGAGI (reference sequence). This CDR3 comprises 14 residues. The V gene lost 10 bases and the J gene lost 6 bases, with 18 bases spanning the gap. For the CDR3, the DNA is TGTGCCACCACAAGGGGAGGGGTGGATGAAAAACTGTTTTTT. It encodes CATTRGGVDEKLFF.

This chain links TRBV7-9 with TRBJ1-2; D not certain. The CDR3 length is 15 residues. CDR1 and CDR2 (germline): SEHNR, FQNEAQ (reference sequence). The V end lost 2 bases, the J end lost 0 bases, and 10 bases lay between the germline ends. CDR3 DNA: TGTGCCAGCAGCTTACAGGCGGGCGCTAACTATGGCTACACCTTC. Residues: CASSLQAGANYGYTF. The entire variable domain, with the rest obtained from reference TRBV7-9 and TRBJ1-2, is as follows: DTGVSQNPRHKITKRGQNVTFRCDPISEHNRLYWYRQTLGQGPEFLTYFQNEAQLEKSRLLSDRFSAERPKGSFSTLEIQRTEQGDSAMYLCASSLQAGANYGYTFGSGTRLTVV.

The chain links TRBV10-1 to TRBJ2-5; D is possibly TRBD1 (6 bases). Trimming cost V 4 bases and J 1 base, with 10 bases left between them. The CDR3 is made up of 14 amino acids. Looked up from germline, CDR1 is WNHNN and CDR2 is SYGVQD (reference sequence). The CDR3 loop is CASSGSGAQETQYF. The CDR3 coding sequence is TGCGCCAGCAGTGGTTCAGGGGCCCAAGAGACCCAGTACTTC.

The CDR3 nucleotides are TGTGCCAGCTTAAAACAGGGGTACGAGCAGTACTTC. Translation: CASLKQGYEQYF. This rearrangement joins TRBV5-6 to TRBJ2-7; 7 nucleotides match TRBD1. CDR3 length: 12 residues. Germline V CDR1 and CDR2: SGHDT, YYEEEE. The J segment lost 4 bases and the V segment lost 7 bases, leaving 5 bases of the junction unmatched.

The table lists this clone with a few counts. V gene TRBV5-4 combines with J gene TRBJ1-6; possibly TRBD1 for D (6 bases). From germline, CDR1 is SGHNT and CDR2 YYREEE (reference sequence). V was shortened by 4 bases and J by 8 bases, with 16 bases between the two germline ends. The CDR3 totals 15 residues. CDR3 protein: CASSLRDTGHSPLHF. CDR3 DNA sequence: TGTGCCAGCAGCCTCCGGGACACGGGACATTCACCCCTCCACTTT.